These T cell receptor beta chains were read from a single sample in a study of control samples from healthy donors and cancer patients. Some clones are missing from TCRdb's copy, which holds only in-frame ones; the method was immunoSEQ multiplex PCR. Altogether roughly 79,000 clones are present, approximately 84% being singletons, with the ten largest covering approximately 15%. Specimen: blood. These receptors were collected from a man in his fifties or sixties in good health. Each CDR3 is given with its conserved first and last residue. D genes are given only for firm matches. Not all rows give a size; the values are once, few, many and, for expanded clones, a class.

.,TRBV30,.,TRBJ1-2,TGTGCCTGGAGTGTAAACAGTGCCTGGGGCTACACCTTC,CAWSVNSAWGYTF
.,TRBV5-6,.,TRBJ1-1,TGTGCCAGCAGCTTTGGAAACACTGAAGCTTTCTTT,CASSFGNTEAFF
.,TRBV11-3,.,TRBJ2-7,TGTGCCAGCAGCCCCCGGGAGGAGCAGTACTTC,CASSPREEQYF
TRBD2,TRBV7-2,.,TRBJ2-3,TGTGCCAGCAGGGGAACACGGGAGGTAGGCGCAGATACGCAGTATTTT,CASRGTREVGADTQYF
TRBD1,TRBV3-1/TRBV3-2,.,TRBJ1-1,TGTGCCAGCAGCCAAGGGACAGGTCCTTCTGAAGCTTTCTTT,CASSQGTGPSEAFF
.,TRBV6-2/TRBV6-3,few,TRBJ1-4,TGTGCCAGCAGTTACTCGGAAAAACTGTTTTTT,CASSYSEKLFF
.,TRBV13,.,TRBJ2-3,TGTGCCAGCAGCTTATACTCCGGGAGAAGAGCGCAGTATTTT,CASSLYSGRRAQYF
.,TRBV5-6,.,TRBJ1-3,TGTGCCAGCAGCTACGACACCTTCTCTGGAAACACCATATATTTT,CASSYDTFSGNTIYF
TRBD1,TRBV4-2,once,TRBJ1-4,TGTGCCAGCAGCTCCGGGACAGGGGAGGAAAAACTGTTTTTT,CASSSGTGEEKLFF
.,TRBV18,.,TRBJ1-1,TGTGCCAGCTCACCCAACGGACAGCGATTGAACACTGAAGCTTTCTTT,CASSPNGQRLNTEAFF
TRBD1,TRBV19,.,TRBJ2-7,TGTGCCAGTAGTATTACAGGGGGCATAGCCTACGAGCAGTACTTC,CASSITGGIAYEQYF
TRBD1,TRBV28,.,TRBJ1-2,TGTGCCAGCAGGAAACCGGGACAGGGGGTCTATGGCTACACCTTC,CASRKPGQGVYGYTF
.,TRBV5-6,.,TRBJ1-2,TGTGCCAGCAGCACAGCCACAAGGAGAAGCTACACCTTC,CASSTATRRSYTF
TRBD2,TRBV19,few,TRBJ2-7,TGTGCCAGTAGTATGGGGGGTCGGACGGCGGGAGACGAGCAGTACTTC,CASSMGGRTAGDEQYF
.,TRBV11-3,.,TRBJ2-7,TGTGCCAGCAGCTTGTGGGCAGAGCAGTACTTC,CASSLWAEQYF
.,TRBV2,.,TRBJ2-2,TGTGCCAGCAGCACGGAGCCCGGGGAGCTGTTTTTT,CASSTEPGELFF
.,TRBV5-1,.,TRBJ2-7,TGCGCCAGCAGCTCAGACGACAGGAACCTAAAGTACTTC,CASSSDDRNLKYF
.,TRBV11-2,once,TRBJ2-5,TGTGCCAGCAGCAGGACGACCCCTGGCAGGGAGACCCAGTACTTC,CASSRTTPGRETQYF
TRBD1,TRBV19,.,TRBJ1-5,TGTGCCAGTAGTAATACAGGGGGATTAAGTCAGCCCCAGCATTTT,CASSNTGGLSQPQHF
TRBD2,TRBV24-1,.,TRBJ2-7,TGTGCCACCAGTGAGGGGACCGGGACTACACACTACGAGCAGTACTTC,CATSEGTGTTHYEQYF
.,TRBV15,.,TRBJ2-5,TGTGCCACCAGCAGAGAACAACTACTTAGACGAGAGACCCAGTACTTC,CATSREQLLRRETQYF
TRBD1,TRBV18,.,TRBJ2-7,TGTGCCAGCTCACCAGGGACAGGGAGCTCCTACGAGCAGTACTTC,CASSPGTGSSYEQYF
TRBD1,TRBV6-5,.,TRBJ2-2,TGTGCCAGCGGGACAGGGGGGACCGGGGAGCTGTTTTTT,CASGTGGTGELFF
TRBD2,TRBV4-3,.,TRBJ2-7,TGCGCCAGCAGCCACTCAACTAGCGGGAGCTCCTACGAGCAGTACTTC,CASSHSTSGSSYEQYF
.,TRBV24-1,.,TRBJ2-1,TGTGCCACCCGCATGGTTGCTGATGAGCAGTTCTTC,CATRMVADEQFF
TRBD1,TRBV5-1,.,TRBJ2-7,TGCGCCAGCAGCCCCACAGGGGGCTCCTACGAGCAGTACTTC,CASSPTGGSYEQYF
.,TRBV30,.,TRBJ2-1,TGTGCCTGGGCCTCGGGAGTAAGTGAGCAGTTCTTC,CAWASGVSEQFF